Shown below are 4 T cell receptor beta chains from a single sample sequenced in a study of glioma-infiltrating T cells after dendritic cell vaccination. The data were produced by immunoSEQ multiplex PCR, yet TCRdb's version contains in-frame clones alone and is incomplete. There are roughly 100,000 clones in the sample; 90% occur only once, and around 2.6% lies in the top ten. The time point was: after dendritic cell vaccination, including at tumor progression/relapse. Sequenced material: blood, taken after dendritic cell vaccination. Source of these receptors: a human donor with glioblastoma.

V usage is TRBV19 and J usage is TRBJ2-1; TRBD2 agrees at 11 bases. The V and J ends lost 8 bases and 9 bases, in that order; junction bases with no gene match: 9. The germline gives CDR1 LNHDA, CDR2 SQIVND (reference sequence). This CDR3 region has 14 residues. CDR3 coding DNA: TGTGCCAGTTGGAATCTAGCGGGAGGAAGTGAGCAGTTCTTC. Translation: CASWNLAGGSEQFF.

The V gene is TRBV5-1, the J gene TRBJ2-3, with 10 nucleotides matching TRBD1. The CDR3 runs 15 residues. Germline V lookup: CDR1 SGHRS, CDR2 YFSETQ. V was pared by 4 bases and J by 4 bases, with 6 bases of the junction left unmatched. The CDR3 DNA sequence: TGCGCCAGCAGCCGACCGGGACAGGGGTCAGATACGCAGTATTTT. It translates to CASSRPGQGSDTQYF.

This sequence joins TRBV28 and TRBJ1-5; the D gene is possibly TRBD1 (6 bases). Germline V gene sequence: CDR1 MDHEN, CDR2 SYDVKM. The CDR3 is made up of 14 amino acids. Trimming removed 10 bases from V and 3 bases from J, with 16 bases in between. CDR3 coding DNA: TGTGCCACACTGGGAGGGGGGCTCAATCAGCCCCAGCATTTT. This translates into CATLGGGLNQPQHF.

CDR3 sequence: CAWRGRGVRYEQYF. The CDR3 coding sequence is TGTGCCTGGCGGGGGCGGGGGGTCCGCTACGAGCAGTACTTC. V gene TRBV30 combines with J gene TRBJ2-7, with 8 nucleotides matching TRBD2. Germline-derived CDR1 and CDR2 are GTSNPN and SVGIG (reference sequence). The CDR3 is 14 residues long. With 5 bases clipped from V and 3 bases from J, the junction kept 9 bases outside the gene matches.